Listed below are T cell receptor beta chains from one sample, sequenced in a study of vaccination and CD4 T cells after COVID-19. TCRdb independently ran MiXCR on the PCR reads; one entry per CDR3 protein. The sample records about 17,000 distinct CDR3 sequences, roughly half being singletons. These receptors are not linked to any known antigen. The source material was CD4+ T cells from blood, cultured in vitro. These receptors all come from a human donor who had recovered from COVID-19. The CDR3 runs from the conserved cysteine through the conserved F or W. D genes are given only for firm matches. Size is stated for part of the rows, as once, few or many counts, or as a class when the clone is expanded.

D gene,clone size,J gene,V gene,CDR3 DNA,CDR3 protein
NA,NA,TRBJ2-5,TRBV10-3,TGTGCCATCAGCGAAAGTGGCGGGGCAGAGACCCAGTACTTC,CAISESGGAETQYF
NA,NA,TRBJ1-5,TRBV19,TGTGCCAGTGGCAGGGTAGGCCAGCCCCAGCATTTT,CASGRVGQPQHF
TRBD1,few,TRBJ1-2,TRBV6-1,TGTGCCAGCAGTCTGGGCGGAGGGGGCTCCGATGGCTACACCTTC,CASSLGGGGSDGYTF
NA,NA,TRBJ1-2,TRBV23-1,TGCGCCAGCAGTCAATCTGGGCCCGTTTTAGGGGGGAACTATGGCTACACCTTC,CASSQSGPVLGGNYGYTF
NA,few,TRBJ1-2,TRBV20-1,TGCAGTGCTAGGGGAACAGGGCCGGGATATGGCTACACCTTC,CSARGTGPGYGYTF
NA,few,TRBJ1-1,TRBV7-2,TGTGCCAGCAGCTTACGGGGCTTCCACACTGAAGCTTTCTTT,CASSLRGFHTEAFF
TRBD1,NA,TRBJ1-5,TRBV5-1,TGCGCCAGCAGCTTGGGAACAGGGGGCAATCAGCCCCAGCATTTT,CASSLGTGGNQPQHF
NA,NA,TRBJ2-2,TRBV7-2,TGTGCCAGCAGCTTATTCCCAGCTGGGTTCTCCGGGGAGCTGTTTTTT,CASSLFPAGFSGELFF
TRBD2,NA,TRBJ2-1,TRBV5-4,TGTGCCAGCAGCTTGGGACTAGCGGGTGTTGGTGAGCAGTTCTTC,CASSLGLAGVGEQFF
TRBD1,few,TRBJ1-1,TRBV2,TGTGCCAGCACCTTAAGGGGGACAGGGTTAAAGGGGGGTGAAGCTTTCTTT,CASTLRGTGLKGGEAFF
NA,few,TRBJ1-5,TRBV19,TGTGCCAGTATCGGCTACAATCAGCCCCAGCATTTT,CASIGYNQPQHF
NA,few,TRBJ2-5,TRBV11-3,TGTGCCAGCAGCTTGGATCATGGGGGGACCCAGTACTTC,CASSLDHGGTQYF
NA,NA,TRBJ1-6,TRBV15,TGTGCCACCAGTCGGGACGGAGTAGACTATAATTCACCCCTCCACTTT,CATSRDGVDYNSPLHF
NA,NA,TRBJ2-3,TRBV30,TGTGCCTGGGATGGGGGCCTCAGGGATACGCAGTATTTT,CAWDGGLRDTQYF
TRBD1,few,TRBJ2-7,TRBV10-1,TGCGCCAGCAGTGAGTCCGGGACAGGGGGCGCAGAGCAGTACTTC,CASSESGTGGAEQYF
TRBD1,few,TRBJ1-1,TRBV6-2/TRBV6-3,TGTGCCAGCAGCCCGGACAGGGGGCGCGGTACTGAAGCTTTCTTT,CASSPDRGRGTEAFF
NA,NA,TRBJ1-5,TRBV7-2,TGTGCCAGCAGCTTAGCGTCAGGAAATCAGCCCCAGCATTTT,CASSLASGNQPQHF
NA,NA,TRBJ1-5,TRBV5-1,TGCGCCAGCAGCACCCAAGGCCGGGGGGCCGATCAGCCCCAGCATTTT,CASSTQGRGADQPQHF
TRBD1,NA,TRBJ2-5,TRBV2,TGTGCCAGCAGTAGACAGGGGGAAGAGACCCAGTACTTC,CASSRQGEETQYF
TRBD2,few,TRBJ2-5,TRBV2,TGTGCCAGCAGTGGGGAGACTAGCGGTCAACAAGAGACCCAGTACTTC,CASSGETSGQQETQYF
NA,NA,TRBJ2-1,TRBV10-1,TGCGCCAGCAGTGAGAGGTCGGCTAGCTACTACAATGAGCAGTTCTTC,CASSERSASYYNEQFF
NA,NA,TRBJ1-1,TRBV15,TGTGCCACCAGCAGAGTAGGAGGGTACACTGAAGCTTTCTTT,CATSRVGGYTEAFF